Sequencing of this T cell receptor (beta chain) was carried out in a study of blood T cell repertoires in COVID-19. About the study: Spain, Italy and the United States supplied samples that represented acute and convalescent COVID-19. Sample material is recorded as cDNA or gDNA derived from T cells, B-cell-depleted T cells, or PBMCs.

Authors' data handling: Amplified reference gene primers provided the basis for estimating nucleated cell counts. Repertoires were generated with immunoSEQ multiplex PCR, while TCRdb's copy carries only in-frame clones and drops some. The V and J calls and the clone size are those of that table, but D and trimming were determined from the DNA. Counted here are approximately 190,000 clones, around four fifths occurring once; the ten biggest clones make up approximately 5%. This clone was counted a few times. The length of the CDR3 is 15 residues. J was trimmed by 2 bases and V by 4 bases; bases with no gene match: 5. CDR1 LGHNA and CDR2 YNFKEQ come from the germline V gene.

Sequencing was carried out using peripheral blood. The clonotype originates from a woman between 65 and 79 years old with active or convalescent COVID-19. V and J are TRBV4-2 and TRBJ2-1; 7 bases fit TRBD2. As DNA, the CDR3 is TGTGCCAGCAGCCGAAGCGGGACTACCTACAATGAGCAGTTCTTC. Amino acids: CASSRSGTTYNEQFF.